These 20 T cell receptor beta chains share one sample of origin, sequenced in a study of early T cells in non-severe SARS-CoV-2 infection (dated by TCRdb to the early 2020s). Libraries were prepared through 5' RACE. Sequenced using a NextSeq 500. TCRdb reanalyzed the raw reads on its own, using fastp at Q25 for trimming and MiXCR for clone calling, and kept in-frame beta chains. Each entry is one CDR3 protein sequence, shown with its most common DNA and genes. Recorded for this sample are 57,000 or so distinct CDR3 sequences; around 12% of them occurred a single time. The top ten constitute about 1.2% of the sample. The input for sequencing was whole blood, taken at baseline. The receptors stem from an adult who was a healthcare worker with PCR-confirmed SARS-CoV-2 infection or an uninfected control (not recorded which). The donor label of this sample is uncertain.

The V and J genes are TRBV2 and TRBJ2-2; the D is unclear. CDR1 SNHLY and CDR2 FYNNEI come from the germline V gene. This CDR3 has 13 residues. V was shortened by 3 bases and J by 6 bases, with 8 bases between the two germline ends. The CDR3 region has the DNA TGTGCCAGCAGTGACAGTTTGTCCGGGGAGCTGTTTTTT. Protein product: CASSDSLSGELFF. The complete variable domain, with remaining parts taken from reference TRBV2 and TRBJ2-2, reads EPEVTQTPSHQVTQMGQEVILRCVPISNHLYFYWYRQILGQKVEFLVSFYNNEISEKSEIFDDQFSVERPDGSNFTLKIRSTKLEDSAMYFCASSDSLSGELFFGEGSRLTVL.

This clonotype was counted at least ten times. The chain is built from TRBV6-1 and TRBJ1-4, with TRBD1 as a possible D gene (5 bases). V was cut by 3 bases and J by 4 bases, with 12 bases left in between. The CDR3 totals 15 residues. Germline V lookup: CDR1 MNHNS, CDR2 SASEGT. For the CDR3, the DNA is TGTGCCAGCAGTGAGGGGCAGCGTATTAATGAAAAACTGTTTTTT. It translates to CASSEGQRINEKLFF.

Regarding this clonotype: This may be a read error, as it is one base from a much larger clone. CDR3 sequence reads: CASSLRGIHEQYV. The CDR3 coding sequence is TGTGCCAGCAGCTTACGGGGAATCCACGAGCAGTACGTC. The V gene is TRBV5-6, the J gene TRBJ2-7; possible D gene TRBD2, 5 bases. CDR1 is SGHDT, CDR2 YYEEEE, per germline. The CDR3 sequence is 13 residues long. The ends were cut back, 2 bases at V and 5 bases at J, with 11 bases in the middle.

V usage is TRBV3-1 and J usage is TRBJ2-1; 7 positions match TRBD2. V dropped 4 bases and J dropped 2; count of bases not matched to a gene: 11. This CDR3 is built from 17 residues. Germline V lookup: CDR1 LGHDT, CDR2 YNNKEL (reference sequence). For the CDR3, the DNA is TGTGCCAGCAGCCCAGATGCAGGGACTACCCCCTACAATGAGCAGTTCTTC. Translating it yields CASSPDAGTTPYNEQFF.

This clonotype was seen a few times. The genes are TRBV14 and TRBJ1-1; D possibly corresponds to TRBD1 (6 bases). Per germline, CDR1 SGHDN and CDR2 FVKESK. Deletions cut 4 bases from V and 0 bases from J, with 12 bases between. The CDR3 covers 15 residues. The CDR3 region is CASSRTGTLNTEAFF. The DNA for the CDR3 is TGTGCCAGCAGCCGAACCGGGACACTGAACACTGAAGCTTTCTTT.

The chain links TRBV7-9 to TRBJ2-2; D gene unclear. This CDR3 contains 16 residues. Germline CDR1 is SEHNR and CDR2 is FQNEAQ (reference sequence). V lost 2 bases to trimming and J lost 7 bases, with 17 bases between them. This chain's CDR3 is CASSLTLTPPGGELFF. DNA for the CDR3: TGTGCCAGCAGCTTAACGCTAACCCCCCCGGGCGGGGAGCTGTTTTTT.

The V gene is TRBV3-2, the J gene TRBJ2-5; the table's D call, TRBD2, was not checked against the DNA. TRBV3-2 is designated a pseudogene. CDR3 length equals 22 residues. The CDR3 reads CASSQVQSLFASEGLGGETQYF. The DNA of the CDR3 is TGTGCCAGCAGCCAAGTACAGTCTCTATTCGCTAGCGAGGGACTTGGAGGGGAGACCCAGTACTTC.

This clonotype appeared many times. V usage is TRBV7-2 and J usage is TRBJ2-2; weak D call: TRBD1 (5 bases). This CDR3 comprises 13 residues. V lost 3 bases to trimming and J lost 5 bases, with 7 bases between them. CDR1 SGHTA and CDR2 FQGNSA come from the germline V gene. Here the CDR3 reads CASSFRQTGELFF. The CDR3 coding sequence is TGTGCCAGCAGCTTCAGACAGACCGGGGAGCTGTTTTTT.

This clonotype showed up just a few times. The rearrangement links TRBV18 to TRBJ2-7; TRBD1 aligns across 7 bases. The ends lost 4 bases at V and 0 bases at J; junction bases unmatched: 9. CDR3 size: 16 residues. Germline assignment: CDR1 KGHSH and CDR2 LQKENI. CDR3 DNA sequence: TGTGCCAGCTCACTAAAACCGGGACAGAGCTCCTACGAGCAGTACGTC. Its protein product is CASSLKPGQSSYEQYV.

This clonotype was seen repeatedly, ten times or more. V gene TRBV20-1 combines with J gene TRBJ2-7, with a possible D match to TRBD1 (7 bases). V was pared by 6 bases and J by 7 bases, with 13 bases between. This CDR3 comprises 11 residues. Germline V gene sequence: CDR1 DFQATT, CDR2 SNEGSKA (reference sequence). In DNA, the CDR3 is TGCAGTGCACGGCAGGGGGGTGAGCAGTACGTC. Its protein is CSARQGGEQYV.

The J gene is TRBJ1-6, the V gene TRBV6-1; TRBD1 is a possible D gene (5 bases). Germline assignment: CDR1 MNHNS and CDR2 SASEGT. Trimming removed 5 bases from V and 4 bases from J, with 15 bases in between. The length of the CDR3 is 16 residues. The CDR3 sequence: CASSKDLEGYNSPLHF. DNA of the CDR3: TGTGCCAGCAGTAAGGATCTCGAGGGGTATAATTCACCCCTCCACTTT.

This clonotype was recorded many times. V and J are TRBV7-6 and TRBJ2-3; D is undetermined. CDR1 SGHVS and CDR2 FNYEAQ come from the germline V gene. The CDR3 contains 14 residues. The ends were cut back, 2 bases at V and 4 bases at J, with 10 bases in the middle. In DNA, the CDR3 is TGTGCCAGCAGCTTACGCCAGACGGCAGATACGCAGTATTTT. Encoded protein: CASSLRQTADTQYF.

This clonotype was counted many times. CDR3 nucleotide sequence: TGTGCCAGCAGCTTAGGACAGGGTAGCAATCAGCCCCAGCATTTT. Translation gives CASSLGQGSNQPQHF. The chain couples TRBV7-6 to TRBJ1-5, with TRBD1 identical over 7 bases. The CDR3 runs to 15 residues. With V trimmed by 1 base and J by 0 bases, 0 bases remained unmatched. Germline V gives CDR1 SGHVS, CDR2 FNYEAQ.

A few counts support this clonotype. The chain uses TRBV7-2 and TRBJ2-5; TRBD1 might be the D (6 bases). The CDR3 extends over 15 amino acids. Trimming pared 2 bases from V and 5 bases from J, leaving 15 bases between. Germline CDR1 is SGHTA and CDR2 is FQGNSA. The CDR3 sequence: CASSLWARGSETQYF. CDR3 DNA sequence: TGTGCCAGCAGCTTATGGGCTAGGGGGTCGGAGACCCAGTACTTC.

At least ten counts were recorded for this clonotype. The chain carries TRBV20-1 and TRBJ2-5; 8 bases fit TRBD2. The J segment lost 4 bases and the V segment lost 3 bases, leaving 7 bases of the junction unmatched. Germline CDR1 is DFQATT and CDR2 is SNEGSKA (reference sequence). The CDR3 is 14 amino acids. In nucleotides, the CDR3 is TGCAGTGCTAGTAGCCCTCTAGCGGGAGAGACCCAGTACTTC. It yields the protein CSASSPLAGETQYF.

The chain uses TRBV11-2 and TRBJ1-3; D not certain. The CDR3 sequence is 14 residues long. V was cut by 3 bases and J by 4 bases, with 10 bases left in between. From germline, CDR1 is SGHAT and CDR2 FQNNGV. CDR3 DNA sequence: TGTGCCAGCAGCTTTCAGCAGACGGGAAACACCATATATTTT. Translating it yields CASSFQQTGNTIYF. Supplemented by reference TRBV11-2 and TRBJ1-3, the full variable domain reads EAGVAQSPRYKIIEKRQSVAFWCNPISGHATLYWYQQILGQGPKLLIQFQNNGVVDDSQLPKDRFSAERLKGVDSTLKIQPAKLEDSAVYLCASSFQQTGNTIYFGEGSWLTVV.

This rearrangement joins TRBV10-3 to TRBJ2-3; D is possibly TRBD1 or TRBD2 (5 bases each). Looked up from germline, CDR1 is ENHRY and CDR2 is SYGVKD. The V end lost 10 bases, the J end lost 0 bases, and 17 bases lay between the germline ends. The CDR3 runs to 15 residues. The CDR3 nucleotides read TGTGCCACAAGGGAACCGGGACGGAGCACAGATACGCAGTATTTT. Translating it yields CATREPGRSTDTQYF.

The chain carries TRBV4-2 and TRBJ1-1; no definite D call. Germline V CDR1 and CDR2: LGHNA, YNFKEQ. CDR3 length: 15 residues. The ends were cut back, 2 bases at V and 1 base at J, with 11 bases in the middle. The CDR3 protein is CASSQIFGENTEAFF. The CDR3 nucleotides are TGTGCCAGCAGCCAAATTTTTGGGGAGAACACTGAAGCTTTCTTT.

The table lists this clonotype with many counts. This chain joins TRBV2 and TRBJ2-6, with D tentatively TRBD1 (5 bases). The CDR3 spans 15 residues. CDR1 and CDR2 (germline): SNHLY, FYNNEI. V gave up 4 bases and J gave up 0 bases, with 7 bases separating them. The DNA of the CDR3 is TGTGCCAGCAGTGCAGGGTTCTCTGGGGCCAACGTCCTGACTTTC. Its protein is CASSAGFSGANVLTF.

This clonotype appeared a few times. V and J are TRBV10-3 and TRBJ2-3; D may be TRBD1 (6 bases). V dropped 6 bases and J dropped 4 bases, with 14 bases sitting between them. Looked up from germline, CDR1 is ENHRY and CDR2 is SYGVKD. This CDR3 is 14 amino acids long. CDR3 DNA sequence: TGTGCCATCAGCCGGGACAAGAAATCAGATACGCAGTATTTT. Translation: CAISRDKKSDTQYF.